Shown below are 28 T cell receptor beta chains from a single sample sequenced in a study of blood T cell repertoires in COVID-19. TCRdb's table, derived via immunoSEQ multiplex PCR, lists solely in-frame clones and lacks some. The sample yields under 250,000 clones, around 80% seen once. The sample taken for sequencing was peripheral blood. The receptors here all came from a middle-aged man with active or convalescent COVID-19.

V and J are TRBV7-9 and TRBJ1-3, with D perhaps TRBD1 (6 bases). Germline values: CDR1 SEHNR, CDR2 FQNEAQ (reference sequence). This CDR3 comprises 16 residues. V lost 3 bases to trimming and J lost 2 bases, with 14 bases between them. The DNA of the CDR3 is TGTGCCAGCAGCTTTACCCAGGGGCCGGCTGGAAACACCATATATTTT. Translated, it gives CASSFTQGPAGNTIYF.

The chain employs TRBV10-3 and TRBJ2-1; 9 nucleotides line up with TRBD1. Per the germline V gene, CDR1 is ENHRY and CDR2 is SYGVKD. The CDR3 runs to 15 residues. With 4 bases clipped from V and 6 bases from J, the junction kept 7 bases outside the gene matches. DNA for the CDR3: TGTGCCATCAGTGGGGACACAGGGGGCCGCAATGAGCAGTTCTTC. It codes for CAISGDTGGRNEQFF.

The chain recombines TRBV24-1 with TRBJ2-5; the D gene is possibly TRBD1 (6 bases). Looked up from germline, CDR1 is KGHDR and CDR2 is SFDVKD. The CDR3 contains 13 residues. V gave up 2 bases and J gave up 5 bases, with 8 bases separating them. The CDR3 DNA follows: TGTGCCACCAGTGATTACAGGGTGGAGACCCAGTACTTC. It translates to CATSDYRVETQYF.

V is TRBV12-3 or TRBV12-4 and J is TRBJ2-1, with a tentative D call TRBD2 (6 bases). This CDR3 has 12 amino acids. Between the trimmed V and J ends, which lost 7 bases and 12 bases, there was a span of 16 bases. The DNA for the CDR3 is TGTGCCAGCATGTGGTCGGGGGAAGGGCAGTTCTTC. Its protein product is CASMWSGEGQFF.

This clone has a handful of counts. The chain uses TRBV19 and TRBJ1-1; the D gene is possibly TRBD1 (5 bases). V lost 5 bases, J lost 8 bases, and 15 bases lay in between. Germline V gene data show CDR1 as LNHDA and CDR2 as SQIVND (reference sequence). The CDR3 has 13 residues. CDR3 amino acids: CASSARRQIEAFF. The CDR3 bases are TGTGCCAGTAGTGCCAGAAGACAGATAGAAGCTTTCTTT.

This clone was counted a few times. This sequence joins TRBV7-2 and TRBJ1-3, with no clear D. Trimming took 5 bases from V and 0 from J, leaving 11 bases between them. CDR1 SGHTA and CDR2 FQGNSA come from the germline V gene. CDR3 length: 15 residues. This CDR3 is CASSPMASSGNTIYF. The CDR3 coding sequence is TGTGCCAGCAGCCCGATGGCCAGCTCTGGAAACACCATATATTTT.

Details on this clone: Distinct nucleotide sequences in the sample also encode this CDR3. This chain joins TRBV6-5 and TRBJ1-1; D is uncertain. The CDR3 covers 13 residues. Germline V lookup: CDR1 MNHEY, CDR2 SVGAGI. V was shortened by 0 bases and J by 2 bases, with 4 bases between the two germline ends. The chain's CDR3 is CASSYSSNTEAFF. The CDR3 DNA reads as TGTGCCAGCAGTTACTCGAGTAACACTGAAGCTTTCTTT.

This CDR3 is CASSVAAGGNQPQHF. CDR3 nucleotides: TGTGCCAGTAGTGTTGCCGCGGGTGGTAATCAGCCCCAGCATTTT. The rearrangement links TRBV19 to TRBJ1-5; D unresolved. The CDR3 runs to 15 residues. The V end was cut by 5 bases, the J end by 4 bases, with 15 bases between. From germline, CDR1 is LNHDA and CDR2 SQIVND (reference sequence).

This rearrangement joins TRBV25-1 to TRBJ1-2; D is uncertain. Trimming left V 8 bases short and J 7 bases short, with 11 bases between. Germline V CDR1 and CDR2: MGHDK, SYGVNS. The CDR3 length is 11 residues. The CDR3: CASGTSLGYTF. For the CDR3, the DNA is TGTGCCAGCGGCACATCCCTTGGCTACACCTTC.

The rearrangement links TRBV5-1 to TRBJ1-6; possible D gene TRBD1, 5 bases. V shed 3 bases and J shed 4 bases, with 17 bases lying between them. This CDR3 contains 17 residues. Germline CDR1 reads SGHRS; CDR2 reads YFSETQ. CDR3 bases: TGCGCCAGCAGCTCAGGGACCGGGGGAGTATATAATTCACCCCTCCACTTT. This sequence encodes CASSSGTGGVYNSPLHF.

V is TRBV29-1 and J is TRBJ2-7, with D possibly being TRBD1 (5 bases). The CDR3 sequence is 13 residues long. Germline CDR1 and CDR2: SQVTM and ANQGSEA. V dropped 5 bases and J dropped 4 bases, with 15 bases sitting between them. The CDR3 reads CSVSTGSLYEQYF. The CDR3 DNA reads TGCAGCGTTTCCACAGGTTCCCTATACGAGCAGTACTTC.

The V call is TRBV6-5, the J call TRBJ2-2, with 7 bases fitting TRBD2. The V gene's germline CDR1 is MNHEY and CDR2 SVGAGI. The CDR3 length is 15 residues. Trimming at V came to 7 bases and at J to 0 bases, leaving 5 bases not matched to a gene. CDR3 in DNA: TGTGCCAGCACCGGCGGGGGAACGAACACCGGGGAGCTGTTTTTT. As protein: CASTGGGTNTGELFF.

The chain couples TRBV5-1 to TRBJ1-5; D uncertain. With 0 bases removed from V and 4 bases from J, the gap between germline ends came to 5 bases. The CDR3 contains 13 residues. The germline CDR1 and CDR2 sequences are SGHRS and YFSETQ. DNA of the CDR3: TGCGCCAGCAGCTTGGAACAGAATCAGCCCCAGCATTTT. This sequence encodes CASSLEQNQPQHF. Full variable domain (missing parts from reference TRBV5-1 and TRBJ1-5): KAGVTQTPRYLIKTRGQQVTLSCSPISGHRSVSWYQQTPGQGLQFLFEYFSETQRNKGNFPGRFSGRQFSNSRSEMNVSTLELGDSALYLCASSLEQNQPQHFGDGTRLSIL.

The CDR3 bases are TGTGCCAGTAGTGTAACAGGGGGTAGCTATGGCTACACCTTC. This codes for CASSVTGGSYGYTF. The V call is TRBV19, the J call TRBJ1-2; 8 bases match TRBD1. Germline V lookup: CDR1 LNHDA, CDR2 SQIVND (reference sequence). The CDR3 contains 14 residues. The V segment lost 5 bases and the J segment 4 bases; nucleotides outside the gene matches: 6.

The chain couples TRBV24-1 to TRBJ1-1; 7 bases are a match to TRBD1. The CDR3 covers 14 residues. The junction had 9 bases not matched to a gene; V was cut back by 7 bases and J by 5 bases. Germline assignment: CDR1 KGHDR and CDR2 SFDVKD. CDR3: CATRGTGDGTEAFF. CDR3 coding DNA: TGTGCCACCAGAGGCACAGGGGATGGGACTGAAGCTTTCTTT.

In DNA, the CDR3 is TGTGCCAGCAGTTCCGTCAATTCACCCCTCCACTTT. Protein product: CASSSVNSPLHF. The J gene is TRBJ1-6, the V gene TRBV6-5; D is uncertain. CDR1 is MNHEY, CDR2 SVGAGI, per germline. This CDR3 contains 12 residues. The V end lost 4 bases, the J end lost 7 bases, and 5 bases lay between the germline ends.

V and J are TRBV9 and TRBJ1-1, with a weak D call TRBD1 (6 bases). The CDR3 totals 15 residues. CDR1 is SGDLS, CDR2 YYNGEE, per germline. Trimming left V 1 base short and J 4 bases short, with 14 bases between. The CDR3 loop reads CASSVRTGPSTEAFF. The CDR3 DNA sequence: TGTGCCAGCAGCGTACGAACAGGGCCGAGCACTGAAGCTTTCTTT.

CDR3 bases: TGTGCCAGCAGCATGACCTTAGCGGATCGCTACACCTTC. Translation gives CASSMTLADRYTF. V usage is TRBV12-3 or TRBV12-4 and J usage is TRBJ1-2; the D is unclear. CDR3 length: 13 amino acids. Trimming removed 6 bases from V and 9 bases from J, with 17 bases in between.

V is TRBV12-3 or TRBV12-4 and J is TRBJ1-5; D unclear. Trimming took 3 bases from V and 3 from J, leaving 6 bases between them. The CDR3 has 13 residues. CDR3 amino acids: CASSFWHNQPQHF. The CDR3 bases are TGTGCCAGCAGTTTCTGGCACAATCAGCCCCAGCATTTT.

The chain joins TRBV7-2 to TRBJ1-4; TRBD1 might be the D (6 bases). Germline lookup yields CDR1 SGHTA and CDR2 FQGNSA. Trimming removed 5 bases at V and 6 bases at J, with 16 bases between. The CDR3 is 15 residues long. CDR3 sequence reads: CASSKSAGAYEKLFF. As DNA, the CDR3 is TGTGCCAGCAGCAAAAGCGCGGGGGCGTATGAAAAACTGTTTTTT.

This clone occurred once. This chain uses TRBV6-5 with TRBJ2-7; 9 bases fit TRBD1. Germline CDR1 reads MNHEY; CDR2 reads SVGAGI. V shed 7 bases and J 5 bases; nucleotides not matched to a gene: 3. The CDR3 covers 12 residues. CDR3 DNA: TGTGCCAGCACCGGGGACAGGGACGAGCAGTACTTC. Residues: CASTGDRDEQYF.

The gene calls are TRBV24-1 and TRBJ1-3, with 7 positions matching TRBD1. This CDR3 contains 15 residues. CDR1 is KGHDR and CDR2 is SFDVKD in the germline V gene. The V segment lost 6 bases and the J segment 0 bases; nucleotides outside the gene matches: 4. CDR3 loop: CATSPGDSSGNTIYF. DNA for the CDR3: TGTGCCACCAGTCCTGGGGACAGCTCTGGAAACACCATATATTTT.

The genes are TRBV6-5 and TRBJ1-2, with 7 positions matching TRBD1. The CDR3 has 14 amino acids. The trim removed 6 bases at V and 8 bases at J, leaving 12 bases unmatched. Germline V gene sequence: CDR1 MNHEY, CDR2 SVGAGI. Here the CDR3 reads CASRDRLGLGGYTF. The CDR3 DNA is TGTGCCAGCAGGGACAGGTTGGGTTTGGGAGGCTACACCTTC.

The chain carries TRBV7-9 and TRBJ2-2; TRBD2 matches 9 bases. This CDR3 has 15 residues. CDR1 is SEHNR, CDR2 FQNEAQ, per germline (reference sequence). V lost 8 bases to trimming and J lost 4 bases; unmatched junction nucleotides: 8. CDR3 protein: CASGGAGGITGELFF. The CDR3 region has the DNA TGTGCCAGCGGGGGAGCGGGAGGTATCACCGGGGAGCTGTTTTTT.

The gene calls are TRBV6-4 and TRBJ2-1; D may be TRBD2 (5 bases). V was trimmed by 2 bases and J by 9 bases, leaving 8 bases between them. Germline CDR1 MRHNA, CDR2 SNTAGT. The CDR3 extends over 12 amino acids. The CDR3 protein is CASSDGRGEQFF. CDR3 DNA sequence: TGTGCCAGCAGTGACGGCCGGGGTGAGCAGTTCTTC.

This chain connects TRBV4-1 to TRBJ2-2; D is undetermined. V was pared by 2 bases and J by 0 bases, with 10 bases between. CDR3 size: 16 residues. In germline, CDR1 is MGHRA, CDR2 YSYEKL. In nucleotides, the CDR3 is TGCGCCAGCAGCCAAAAAACTACCACGAACACCGGGGAGCTGTTTTTT. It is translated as CASSQKTTTNTGELFF.

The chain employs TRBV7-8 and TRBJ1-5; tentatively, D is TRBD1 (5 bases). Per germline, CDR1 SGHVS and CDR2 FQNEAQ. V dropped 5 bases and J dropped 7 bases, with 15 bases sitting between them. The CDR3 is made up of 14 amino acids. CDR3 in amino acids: CASSAAKGNQPQHF. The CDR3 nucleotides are TGTGCCAGCAGCGCCGCCAAGGGGAACCAGCCCCAGCATTTT.

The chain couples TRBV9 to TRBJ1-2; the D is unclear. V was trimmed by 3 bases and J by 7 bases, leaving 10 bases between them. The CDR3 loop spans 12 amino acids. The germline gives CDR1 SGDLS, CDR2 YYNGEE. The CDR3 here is CASSAGLFGYTF. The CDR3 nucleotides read TGTGCCAGCAGCGCCGGACTCTTTGGCTACACCTTC.